This TCR beta chain stems from a study of T cell repertoires in cytomegalovirus infection. Germline CDR1 and CDR2: SGHVT and SQSDAQ. This CDR3 comprises 15 residues. A note on this clonotype: The antigen remains unidentified. A read error is possible here, since a much larger clone lies one base away.

MiXCR, run by TCRdb on the reads, gives a single entry per CDR3 protein. The sample includes 230,000 or so distinct CDR3 sequences, approximately 40% of them seen just once. Findings and caveats of the study: Clonotype analysis showed dominance of the ex vivo response by HLA-C-restricted CMV-specific TCR beta clonotypes.

Sequenced material: CD8+ T cells from cultured PBMCs, taken from culture after CMV antigen stimulation. The gene calls are TRBV7-4 and TRBJ2-7; the D call may be TRBD1 or TRBD2 (5 bases each). This clonotype originated in a human donor in good health (CMV status not recorded). Some clones in this sample may be carry-over from other donors' samples. CDR3 sequence reads: CASRLEGSPSYEQYF. CDR3 in DNA: TGTGCCAGCAGGTTAGAGGGGTCTCCCTCATACGAGCAGTACTTC.